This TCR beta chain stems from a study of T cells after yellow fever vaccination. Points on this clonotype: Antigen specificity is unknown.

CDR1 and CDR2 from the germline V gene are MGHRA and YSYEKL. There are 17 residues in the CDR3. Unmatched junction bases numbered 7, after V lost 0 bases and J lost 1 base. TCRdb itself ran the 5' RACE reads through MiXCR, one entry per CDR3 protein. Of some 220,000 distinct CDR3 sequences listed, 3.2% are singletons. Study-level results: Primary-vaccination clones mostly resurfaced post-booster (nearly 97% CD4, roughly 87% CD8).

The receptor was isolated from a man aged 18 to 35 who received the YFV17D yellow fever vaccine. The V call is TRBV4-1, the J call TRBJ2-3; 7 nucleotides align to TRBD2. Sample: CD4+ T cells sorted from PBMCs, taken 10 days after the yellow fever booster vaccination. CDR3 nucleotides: TGCGCCAGCAGCCAAGAAGTTGGGGGAGGGGGCACAGATACGCAGTATTTT. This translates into CASSQEVGGGGTDTQYF.